The 12 T cell receptor beta chains given below trace back to one sample, sequenced in a study of technical replicates of blood from a few donors. Libraries were prepared by immunoSEQ multiplex PCR; TCRdb keeps only in-frame clonotypes and omits some of them. The data show 45,000 to 60,000 clones, 95% to 97% seen once. The sample taken for sequencing was T cells isolated from PBMCs. These receptors all come from a human donor in good health.

V usage is TRBV5-1 and J usage is TRBJ1-5; 7 nucleotides agree with TRBD1. Looked up from germline, CDR1 is SGHRS and CDR2 is YFSETQ. Trimming removed 3 bases from V and 4 bases from J; junction bases left unmatched: 1. The CDR3 runs to 13 residues. CDR3 in DNA: TGCGCCAGCAGCTGGGACAGTAATCAGCCCCAGCATTTT. This gives the protein CASSWDSNQPQHF.

The V and J genes are TRBV4-2 and TRBJ1-1; D is perhaps TRBD1 (5 bases). Germline V lookup: CDR1 LGHNA, CDR2 YNFKEQ. V lost 0 bases and J 4 bases, leaving 12 bases between the germline ends. The CDR3 totals 15 residues. CDR3 in DNA: TGTGCCAGCAGCCAAGAACGGTCGGGGGTCACTGAAGCTTTCTTT. This sequence encodes CASSQERSGVTEAFF.

The CDR3 sequence: CATSRDPTSGRRGTQYF. CDR3 sequence (DNA): TGTGCCACCAGCAGAGATCCTACTAGCGGGCGGAGGGGGACCCAGTACTTC. The chain is built from TRBV15 and TRBJ2-5; 9 nucleotides align to TRBD2. Germline CDR1 reads LNHNV; CDR2 reads YYDKDF (reference sequence). The junction had 12 bases not matched to a gene; V was cut back by 0 bases and J by 7 bases. The CDR3 is made up of 17 amino acids.

This rearrangement joins TRBV29-1 to TRBJ2-4; TRBD1 is a possible D gene (6 bases). Trimming removed 4 bases from V and 1 base from J, with 11 bases in between. Germline V gene sequence: CDR1 SQVTM, CDR2 ANQGSEA. CDR3 size: 14 residues. In DNA, the CDR3 is TGCAGCGTTGTAACAGGGAATGCCAAAAACATTCAGTACTTC. Translated, it gives CSVVTGNAKNIQYF.

The rearrangement joins TRBV7-2 to TRBJ1-5; the match to TRBD1 covers 8 bases. The ends lost 4 bases at V and 4 bases at J; junction bases unmatched: 6. The CDR3 covers 15 residues. Germline V gene lookup returns CDR1 SGHTA and CDR2 FQGNSA. As DNA, the CDR3 is TGTGCCAGCAGCTCTCGGGGACAGGATAATCAGCCCCAGCATTTT. Amino acid sequence: CASSSRGQDNQPQHF.

CDR3 sequence: CAWKSNEQFF. CDR3 coding DNA: TGTGCCTGGAAGAGCAATGAGCAGTTCTTC. This chain joins TRBV30 and TRBJ2-1; D not resolved. The V end lost 4 bases, the J end lost 6 bases, and 4 bases lay between the germline ends. Germline V gene sequence: CDR1 GTSNPN, CDR2 SVGIG (reference sequence). CDR3 length: 10 amino acids.

The J gene is TRBJ2-3, the V gene TRBV27, with 10 bases aligning to TRBD2. CDR3 size: 16 residues. Germline CDR1 and CDR2: MNHEY and SMNVEV (reference sequence). The V segment lost 6 bases and the J segment 4 bases; nucleotides outside the gene matches: 10. CDR3 loop: CASSYIGLAASDTQYF. The CDR3 DNA follows: TGTGCCAGCAGCTACATCGGACTAGCGGCGTCAGATACGCAGTATTTT.

The gene calls are TRBV25-1 and TRBJ1-2; 11 nucleotides line up with TRBD1. Germline CDR1 MGHDK, CDR2 SYGVNS. This CDR3 contains 15 residues. The junction had 3 bases not matched to a gene; V was cut back by 2 bases and J by 4 bases. CDR3 amino acids: CASSEHGTGGYGYTF. The CDR3 coding sequence is TGTGCCAGCAGTGAACACGGGACAGGGGGCTATGGCTACACCTTC.

The V and J genes are TRBV28 and TRBJ1-3; tentative D call: TRBD1 (6 bases). The germline CDR1 and CDR2 sequences are MDHEN and SYDVKM. The CDR3 covers 14 residues. Trimming shortened V by 8 bases and J by 2 bases, and 13 bases separated the two germline ends. CDR3 region: CASGLAGAGNTIYF. The CDR3 DNA reads TGTGCCAGCGGGCTGGCAGGGGCTGGAAACACCATATATTTT.

The chain recombines TRBV5-1 with TRBJ2-7; D is undetermined. CDR1 SGHRS and CDR2 YFSETQ come from the germline V gene. The V and J ends lost 2 bases and 2 bases respectively, with 8 bases between them. The CDR3 extends over 13 amino acids. The CDR3 DNA follows: TGCGCCAGCAGCTTCTACTCTACCTACGAGCAGTACTTC. This encodes CASSFYSTYEQYF. Based on the CDR3 plus reference TRBV5-1 and TRBJ2-7, the full variable domain is KAGVTQTPRYLIKTRGQQVTLSCSPISGHRSVSWYQQTPGQGLQFLFEYFSETQRNKGNFPGRFSGRQFSNSRSEMNVSTLELGDSALYLCASSFYSTYEQYFGPGTRLTVT.

This sequence joins TRBV29-1 and TRBJ2-1, with a possible D match to TRBD1 (5 bases). V was pared by 6 bases and J by 0 bases, with 12 bases between. This CDR3 is 14 amino acids long. Germline CDR1 and CDR2: SQVTM and ANQGSEA. The CDR3 DNA reads TGCAGCGTAATACTACAGGTCTCCTACAATGAGCAGTTCTTC. It codes for CSVILQVSYNEQFF.

V gene TRBV5-1 combines with J gene TRBJ2-1; D not certain. The CDR3 spans 13 residues. With 0 bases removed from V and 3 bases from J, the gap between germline ends came to 4 bases. Germline-derived CDR1 and CDR2 are SGHRS and YFSETQ. The CDR3 nucleotides read TGCGCCAGCAGCTTGGCTCTCTACAATGAGCAGTTCTTC. It codes for CASSLALYNEQFF.